This TCR beta chain came from a study of vaccination and CD4 T cells after COVID-19. Whole-study results and caveats: Detection of a median roughly 84% of reactive clones in convalescent patients was confined to the period after vaccination.

TCRdb independently ran MiXCR on the PCR reads; one entry per CDR3 protein. The sample shows approximately 30,000 distinct CDR3 sequences, 45% to 60% of them seen only once. The J segment lost 0 bases and the V segment lost 1 base, leaving 9 bases of the junction unmatched. In germline, CDR1 is SEHNR, CDR2 FQNEAQ (reference sequence). The length of the CDR3 is 17 residues. The time point: late sampling 161 to 241 days after vaccination in three convalescent patients. Only a few counts were recorded for this clonotype. Its target is unknown. The sequences come from CD4+ T cells from blood, collected about 7 months after SARS-CoV-2 vaccination. This rearrangement joins TRBV7-9 to TRBJ2-7; TRBD2 matches 7 bases. The receptor's source is a human donor who had recovered from COVID-19. In DNA form, the CDR3 reads TGTGCCAGCAGCTTAGAGGGTCCTAGCGGATACTCCTACGAGCAGTACTTC. Its protein product is CASSLEGPSGYSYEQYF.